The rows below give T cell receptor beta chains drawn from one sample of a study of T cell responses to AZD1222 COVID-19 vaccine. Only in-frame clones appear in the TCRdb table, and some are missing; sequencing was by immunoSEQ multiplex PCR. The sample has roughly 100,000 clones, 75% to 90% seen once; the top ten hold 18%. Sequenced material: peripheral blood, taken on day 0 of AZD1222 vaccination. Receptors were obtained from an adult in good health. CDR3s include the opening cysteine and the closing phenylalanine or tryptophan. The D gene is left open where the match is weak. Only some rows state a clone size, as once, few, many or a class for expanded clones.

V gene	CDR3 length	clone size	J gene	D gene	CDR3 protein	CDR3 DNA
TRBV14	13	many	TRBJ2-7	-	CASSPNWSGEQYF	TGTGCCAGCAGCCCGAATTGGTCGGGGGAGCAGTACTTC
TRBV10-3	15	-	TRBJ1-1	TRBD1	CAISETSTGIAEAFF	TGTGCCATCAGTGAGACCTCGACAGGGATCGCTGAAGCTTTCTTT
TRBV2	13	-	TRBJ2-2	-	CASRDMNAGELFF	TGTGCCAGCAGGGACATGAATGCCGGGGAGCTGTTTTTT
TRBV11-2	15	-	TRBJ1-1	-	CASSPQGRGATEAFF	TGTGCCAGCAGCCCCCAGGGTAGGGGGGCCACTGAAGCTTTCTTT
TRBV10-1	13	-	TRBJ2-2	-	CASSITNTGELFF	TGCGCCAGCAGTATCACGAACACCGGGGAGCTGTTTTTT
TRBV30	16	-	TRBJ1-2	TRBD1	CAWSVWTGSGRYGYTF	TGTGCCTGGAGTGTCTGGACAGGGAGCGGTCGCTATGGCTACACCTTC
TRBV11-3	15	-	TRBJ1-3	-	CARTRGQSSGNTIYF	TGTGCCAGGACGAGAGGGCAGTCATCTGGAAACACCATATATTTT
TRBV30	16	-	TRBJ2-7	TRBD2	CAWSVQSSGDTYEQYF	TGTGCCTGGAGTGTACAGAGTAGCGGGGACACCTACGAGCAGTACTTC
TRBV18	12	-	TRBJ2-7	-	CASSPDSHEQYF	TGTGCCAGCTCACCAGACTCGCACGAGCAGTACTTC
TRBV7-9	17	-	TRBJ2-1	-	CASSVPVAGRSYNEQFF	TGTGCCAGCAGCGTGCCCGTGGCCGGGAGATCCTACAATGAGCAGTTCTTC
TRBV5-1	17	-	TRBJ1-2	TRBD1	CASSRDRGRGANYGYTF	TGCGCCAGCAGCCGAGACAGGGGGCGCGGAGCTAACTATGGCTACACCTTC
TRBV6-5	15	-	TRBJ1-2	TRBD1	CASRGPGQSMDGYTF	TGTGCCAGCAGAGGGCCGGGACAGAGTATGGATGGCTACACCTTC
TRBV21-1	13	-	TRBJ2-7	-	CASSKKWWREQYF	TGTGCCAGCAGCAAAAAGTGGTGGCGGGAGCAGTACTTC
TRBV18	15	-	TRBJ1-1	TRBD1	CASSPGDRVYTEAFF	TGTGCCAGCTCACCCGGGGACAGAGTGTACACTGAAGCTTTCTTT
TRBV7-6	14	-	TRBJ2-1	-	CASSLEGTYNEQFF	TGTGCCAGCAGCTTGGAAGGGACTTACAATGAGCAGTTCTTC
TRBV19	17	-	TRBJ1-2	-	CASSLSTGPHLSYGYTF	TGTGCCAGTAGCCTTTCTACCGGGCCTCATCTATCCTATGGCTACACCTTC
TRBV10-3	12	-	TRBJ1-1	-	CAMGQGSTEAFF	TGTGCCATGGGTCAGGGGAGTACTGAAGCTTTCTTT
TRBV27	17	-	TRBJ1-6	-	CASSLTPSPRGGSPLHF	TGTGCCAGCAGTTTAACCCCGAGCCCAAGGGGAGGGAGTCCCCTCCACTTT
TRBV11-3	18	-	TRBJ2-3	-	CASSLGGGLGGQRDTQYF	TGTGCCAGCAGCTTAGGAGGGGGATTGGGGGGCCAGCGGGATACGCAGTATTTT
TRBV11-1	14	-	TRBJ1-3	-	CASSRPNSGNTIYF	TGTGCCAGCAGCCGACCGAACTCTGGAAACACCATATATTTT
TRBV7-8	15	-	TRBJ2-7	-	CASSLFPGNSYEQYF	TGTGCCAGCAGCTTATTCCCGGGCAATTCCTACGAGCAGTACTTC
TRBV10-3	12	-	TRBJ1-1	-	CAISDRGTEAFF	TGTGCCATCAGTGATAGGGGGACTGAAGCTTTCTTT
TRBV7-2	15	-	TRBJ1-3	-	CASSLTQGLGNTIYF	TGTGCCAGCAGCTTAACGCAGGGGTTGGGAAACACCATATATTTT
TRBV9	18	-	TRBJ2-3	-	CASSVVGSGGDTSDTQYF	TGTGCCAGCAGCGTAGTGGGTAGTGGGGGGGACACGTCCGATACGCAGTATTTT
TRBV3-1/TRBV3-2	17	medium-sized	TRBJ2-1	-	CASSQDLRASRYNEQFF	TGTGCCAGCAGCCAAGATCTTAGGGCTAGTAGGTACAATGAGCAGTTCTTC
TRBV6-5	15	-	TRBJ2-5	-	CASRLLVGDPSPQYF	TGTGCCAGCAGGCTACTAGTGGGGGACCCTTCTCCCCAGTACTTC
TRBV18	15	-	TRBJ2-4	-	CASSPPERQKNIQYF	TGTGCCAGCTCACCACCGGAAAGGCAAAAAAACATTCAGTACTTC
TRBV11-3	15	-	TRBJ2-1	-	CASSPTEASYNEQFF	TGTGCCAGCAGCCCGACAGAAGCCTCCTACAATGAGCAGTTCTTC
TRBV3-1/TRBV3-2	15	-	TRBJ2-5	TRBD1	CASSTRQGHQETQYF	TGTGCCAGCAGCACCCGACAGGGCCACCAAGAGACCCAGTACTTC